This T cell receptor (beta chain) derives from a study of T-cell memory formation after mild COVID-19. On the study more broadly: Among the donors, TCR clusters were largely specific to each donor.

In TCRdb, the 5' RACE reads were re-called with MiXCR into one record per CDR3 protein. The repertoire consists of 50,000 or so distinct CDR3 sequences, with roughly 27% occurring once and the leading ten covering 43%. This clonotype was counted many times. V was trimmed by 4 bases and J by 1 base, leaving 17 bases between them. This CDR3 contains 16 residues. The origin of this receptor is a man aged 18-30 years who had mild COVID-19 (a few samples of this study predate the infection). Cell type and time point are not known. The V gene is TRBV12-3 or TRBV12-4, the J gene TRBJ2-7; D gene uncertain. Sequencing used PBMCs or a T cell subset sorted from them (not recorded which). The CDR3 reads CASSSPHIDGSYEQYF. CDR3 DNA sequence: TGTGCCAGCAGTTCGCCCCACATCGATGGATCCTACGAGCAGTACTTC.